Each of the 15 T cell receptor beta chains below was sequenced from the same sample in a study of T cell repertoires in cytomegalovirus infection. One entry per CDR3 protein, called by TCRdb with MiXCR from the reads. The sample yields some 320,000 distinct CDR3 sequences, about 29% seen once. These receptors lack a known antigen. The material sequenced was cultured PBMCs, taken from culture after CMV antigen stimulation. The receptor source for this set is a human donor in good health (CMV status not recorded). Some clones in this sample may be carry-over from other donors' samples.

The J gene is TRBJ1-1, the V gene TRBV4-1; tentative D call: TRBD1 (5 bases). This CDR3 is built from 16 residues. V was trimmed by 1 base and J by 1 base, leaving 13 bases between them. Germline V gene data show CDR1 as MGHRA and CDR2 as YSYEKL. Here the CDR3 DNA reads TGCGCCAGCAGCCAAGTCTATACGGGGGAGAACACTGAAGCTTTCTTT. Translation gives CASSQVYTGENTEAFF.

The chain couples TRBV20-1 to TRBJ2-3, with D perhaps being TRBD1 or TRBD2 (5 bases each). The CDR3 covers 15 residues. V was pared by 1 base and J by 3 bases, with 14 bases between. CDR1 and CDR2 (germline): DFQATT, SNEGSKA (reference sequence). The CDR3 DNA sequence: TGCAGTGCTAGAGTGGGGCAGCGGTTGACAGATACGCAGTATTTT. Translated: CSARVGQRLTDTQYF.

The genes are TRBV27 and TRBJ2-2; D may be TRBD2 (6 bases). Germline values: CDR1 MNHEY, CDR2 SMNVEV (reference sequence). V was clipped by 7 bases and J by 4 bases, with 22 bases between them. The CDR3 has 17 amino acids. This chain's CDR3 is CASTHRPGLTGTGELFF. CDR3 in DNA: TGTGCCAGCACCCACCGACCGGGACTCACCGGCACCGGGGAGCTGTTTTTT.

The J gene is TRBJ2-7, the V gene TRBV7-8, with D perhaps matching TRBD1 (8 bases). Germline V gene lookup returns CDR1 SGHVS and CDR2 FQNEAQ. V gave up 8 bases and J gave up 6 bases, with 23 bases separating them. CDR3 length: 15 residues. DNA for the CDR3: TGTGCCAGCGGATCTAGCGGTCGGACAGGGTTCGAGCAGTACTTC. This sequence encodes CASGSSGRTGFEQYF.

This clonotype was seen more than once but under ten times. The CDR3, as DNA: TGTGCCAGCAGCTCTTGGACTAGCGGGGCTCTCTATGGGTCCTACGAGCAGTACTTC. As protein: CASSSWTSGALYGSYEQYF. The chain links TRBV7-9 to TRBJ2-7, with 12 positions matching TRBD2. The CDR3 runs to 19 residues. Germline trimming cut 4 bases from V and 1 base from J; bases unmatched to any gene: 14. CDR1 is SEHNR, CDR2 FQNEAQ, per germline (reference sequence).

This clonotype was seen only a few times. The CDR3 protein is CASSYAGGKLSEAFF. In DNA form, the CDR3 reads TGTGCCAGCAGTTACGCAGGGGGTAAGCTTTCCGAAGCTTTCTTT. The chain combines TRBV6-2 or TRBV6-3 with TRBJ1-1; 7 bases agree with TRBD1. Germline-derived CDR1 and CDR2 are MNHEY and SVGEGT. The CDR3 covers 15 residues. The V gene end was trimmed by 2 bases and the J gene end by 8 bases; junction bases not matched to a gene: 11.

The sample holds a few counts of this clonotype. The V and J genes are TRBV5-1 and TRBJ1-3, with D uncertain. Trimming left V 0 bases short and J 1 base short, with 5 bases between. The germline V gene encodes CDR1 SGHRS and CDR2 YFSETQ. This CDR3 comprises 14 residues. CDR3 nucleotides: TGCGCCAGCAGCTTGGGAGATTCTGGAAACACCATATATTTT. It specifies CASSLGDSGNTIYF.

This chain uses TRBV28 with TRBJ2-4; tentatively, D is TRBD1 (5 bases). V shed 2 bases and J shed 0 bases, with 11 bases lying between them. Per germline, CDR1 MDHEN and CDR2 SYDVKM. The CDR3 contains 16 residues. This CDR3 is CASSLRGTLAKNIQYF. CDR3 coding DNA: TGTGCCAGCAGTTTAAGGGGCACACTAGCCAAAAACATTCAGTACTTC.

This clonotype was seen a handful of times. The chain carries TRBV7-9 and TRBJ2-7, with D uncertain. This CDR3 region has 13 residues. Trimming cost V 3 bases and J 5 bases, with 11 bases left between them. CDR1 is SEHNR, CDR2 FQNEAQ, per germline (reference sequence). The CDR3 DNA follows: TGTGCCAGCAGCTTGCCTACGTGGGACGAGCAGTACTTC. It specifies CASSLPTWDEQYF.

The chain couples TRBV5-4 to TRBJ2-3; 10 bases align to TRBD2. This CDR3 has 16 residues. The V gene's germline CDR1 is SGHNT and CDR2 YYREEE (reference sequence). The V and J ends lost 4 bases and 0 bases, in that order; junction bases with no gene match: 5. In nucleotides, the CDR3 is TGTGCCAGCAGCAAGGGACTAGCGCCTAGCACAGATACGCAGTATTTT. Translated, it gives CASSKGLAPSTDTQYF.

V is TRBV19 and J is TRBJ1-5; no clear D. Trimming shortened V by 7 bases and J by 0 bases, and 13 bases separated the two germline ends. Germline-derived CDR1 and CDR2 are LNHDA and SQIVND (reference sequence). This CDR3 has 15 residues. CDR3 protein: CASTTTAISNQPQHF. DNA of the CDR3: TGTGCCAGTACGACGACGGCCATTAGCAATCAGCCCCAGCATTTT.

The chain is built from TRBV6-1 and TRBJ1-2; no clear D. CDR3 length: 13 residues. The germline CDR1 and CDR2 sequences are MNHNS and SASEGT. V gave up 2 bases and J gave up 8 bases, with 12 bases separating them. The CDR3: CASSEMGKGGYTF. Written as DNA, the CDR3 is TGTGCCAGCAGTGAAATGGGAAAAGGCGGCTACACCTTC.

This clonotype occurred many times. V usage is TRBV5-6 and J usage is TRBJ1-1; the D is unclear. Germline lookup yields CDR1 SGHDT and CDR2 YYEEEE. The CDR3 length is 13 residues. V was cut by 4 bases and J by 1 base, with 8 bases left in between. The CDR3 DNA is TGTGCCAGCAGCGTGGCCCAGAACACTGAAGCTTTCTTT. Its protein is CASSVAQNTEAFF.

This clonotype was detected only a few times. This chain links TRBV6-1 with TRBJ2-5; D unclear. The V and J ends lost 0 bases and 5 bases respectively, with 13 bases between them. The CDR3 extends over 15 amino acids. Per germline, CDR1 MNHNS and CDR2 SASEGT. CDR3 DNA sequence: TGTGCCAGCAGTGAAGCGCTTTACGCCGTGGAGACCCAGTACTTC. It codes for CASSEALYAVETQYF.

This clonotype was seen only a few times. The V call is TRBV7-2, the J call TRBJ1-6, with no clear D. The germline CDR1 and CDR2 sequences are SGHTA and FQGNSA. Trimming left V 5 bases short and J 9 bases short, with 8 bases between. The CDR3 sequence is 12 residues long. CDR3 coding DNA: TGTGCCAGCAGCCCCCAAGGTTCACCCCTCCACTTT. Translated: CASSPQGSPLHF.